Many counts were recorded for the clone carrying this TCR beta chain. Its target is unknown. These data originate in a study of Graves' ophthalmopathy and Graves' hyperthyroidism. The CDR3 is 12 residues long. Trimming took off 8 bases at V and 5 bases at J, with 12 bases between the two ends. Study results and caveats: Blood also held most thyroid clonotypes expanded above 0.001 frequency. Ophthalmopathy progression predictions by the model showed approximately 79% specificity and about 71% sensitivity.

Scientists amplified the TCR beta CDR3 regions from RNA transcripts. HTBI primers were used in a first-round RT-PCR, which preceded a second-round multiplex PCR. TCRdb fed the multiplex PCR reads into MiXCR, producing one record per CDR3 protein. The sample carries 500,000 to 600,000 distinct CDR3 sequences, approximately 37% recorded once. Ages of hyperthyroidism patients ran from 18 to 65, and their diagnoses were new, under 2 months' duration. The chain recombines TRBV12-3 or TRBV12-4 with TRBJ2-5; D is perhaps TRBD1 or TRBD2 (6 bases each). Sequenced: peripheral blood or thyroid tissue (not recorded which). This TCR was sampled from an adult man with Graves' hyperthyroidism. CDR3 in DNA: TGTGCCAGCCTCGGGGGCGAGGAGACCCAGTACTTC. Its translation is CASLGGEETQYF.